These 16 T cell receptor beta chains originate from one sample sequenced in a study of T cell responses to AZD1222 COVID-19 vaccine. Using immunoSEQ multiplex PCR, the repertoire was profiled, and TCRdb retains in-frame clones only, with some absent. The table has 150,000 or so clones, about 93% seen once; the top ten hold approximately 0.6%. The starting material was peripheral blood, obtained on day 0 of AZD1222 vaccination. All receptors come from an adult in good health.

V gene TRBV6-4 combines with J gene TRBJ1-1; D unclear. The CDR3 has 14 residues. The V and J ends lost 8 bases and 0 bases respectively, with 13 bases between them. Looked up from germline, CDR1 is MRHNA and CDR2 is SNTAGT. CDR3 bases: TGTGCCAGCCCGACCACCGGGGTGAACACTGAAGCTTTCTTT. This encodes CASPTTGVNTEAFF.

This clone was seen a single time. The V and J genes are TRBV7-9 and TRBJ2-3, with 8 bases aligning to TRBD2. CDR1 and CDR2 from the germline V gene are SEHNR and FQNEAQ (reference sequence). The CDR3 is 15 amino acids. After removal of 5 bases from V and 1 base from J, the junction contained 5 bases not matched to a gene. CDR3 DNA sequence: TGTGCCAGCAGCCGGAGCGGGAGCCGCACAGATACGCAGTATTTT. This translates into CASSRSGSRTDTQYF.

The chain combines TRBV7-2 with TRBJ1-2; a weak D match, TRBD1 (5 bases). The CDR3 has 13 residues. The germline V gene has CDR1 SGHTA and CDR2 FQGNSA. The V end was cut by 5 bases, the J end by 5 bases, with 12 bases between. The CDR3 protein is CASSPGPTYGYTF. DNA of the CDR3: TGTGCCAGCAGCCCGGGGCCAACTTATGGCTACACCTTC.

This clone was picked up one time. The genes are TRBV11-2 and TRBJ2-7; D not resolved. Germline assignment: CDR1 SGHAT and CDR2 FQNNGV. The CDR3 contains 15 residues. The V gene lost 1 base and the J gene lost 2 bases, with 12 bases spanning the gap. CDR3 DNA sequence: TGTGCCAGCAGCTTAGTACCCTTAGGCACCTACGAGCAGTACTTC. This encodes CASSLVPLGTYEQYF.

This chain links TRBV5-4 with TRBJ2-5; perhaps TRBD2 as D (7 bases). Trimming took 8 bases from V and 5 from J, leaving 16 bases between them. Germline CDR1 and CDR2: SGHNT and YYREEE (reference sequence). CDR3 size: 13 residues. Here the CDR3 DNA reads TGTGCCAGTACTAAGGGAGGGGGGGAGACCCAGTACTTC. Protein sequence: CASTKGGGETQYF. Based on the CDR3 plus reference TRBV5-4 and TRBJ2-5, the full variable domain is ETGVTQSPTHLIKTRGQQVTLRCSSQSGHNTVSWYQQALGQGPQFIFQYYREEENGRGNFPPRFSGLQFPNYSSELNVNALELDDSALYLCASTKGGGETQYFGPGTRLLVL.

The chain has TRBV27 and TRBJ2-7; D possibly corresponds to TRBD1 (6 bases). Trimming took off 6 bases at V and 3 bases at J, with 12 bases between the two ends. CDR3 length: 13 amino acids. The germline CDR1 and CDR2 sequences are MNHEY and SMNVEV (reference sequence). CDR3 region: CASRTRDNYEQYF. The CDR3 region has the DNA TGTGCCAGCAGGACCCGGGACAACTACGAGCAGTACTTC.

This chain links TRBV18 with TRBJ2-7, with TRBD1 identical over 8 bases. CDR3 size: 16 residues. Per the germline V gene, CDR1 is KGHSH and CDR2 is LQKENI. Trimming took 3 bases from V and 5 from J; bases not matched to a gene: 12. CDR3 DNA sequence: TGTGCCAGCTCACCGCGTCAGGGGGCGCGGGGTGACGAGCAGTACTTC. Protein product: CASSPRQGARGDEQYF.

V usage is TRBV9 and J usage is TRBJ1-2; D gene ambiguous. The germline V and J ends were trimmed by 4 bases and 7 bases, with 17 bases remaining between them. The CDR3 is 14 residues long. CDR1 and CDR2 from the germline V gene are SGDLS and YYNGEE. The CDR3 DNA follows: TGTGCCAGCAGCCTTCAAATGCTGGGATCTGGCTACACCTTC. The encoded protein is CASSLQMLGSGYTF. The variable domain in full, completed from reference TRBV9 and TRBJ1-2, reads DSGVTQTPKHLITATGQRVTLRCSPRSGDLSVYWYQQSLDQGLQFLIQYYNGEERAKGNILERFSAQQFPDLHSELNLSSLELGDSALYFCASSLQMLGSGYTFGSGTRLTVV.

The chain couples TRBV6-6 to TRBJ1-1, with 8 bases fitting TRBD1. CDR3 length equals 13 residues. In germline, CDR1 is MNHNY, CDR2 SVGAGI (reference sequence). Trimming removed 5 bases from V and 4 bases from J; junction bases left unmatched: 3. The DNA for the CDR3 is TGTGCCAGCAGTGACAGGGGAGTCACTGAAGCTTTCTTT. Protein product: CASSDRGVTEAFF.

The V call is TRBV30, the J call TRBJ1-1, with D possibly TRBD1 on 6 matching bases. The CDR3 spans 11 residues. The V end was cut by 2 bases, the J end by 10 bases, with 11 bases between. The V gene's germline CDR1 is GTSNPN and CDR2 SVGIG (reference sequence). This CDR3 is CAWSSGAGAFF. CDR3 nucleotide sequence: TGTGCCTGGAGTTCGGGGGCAGGAGCTTTCTTT.

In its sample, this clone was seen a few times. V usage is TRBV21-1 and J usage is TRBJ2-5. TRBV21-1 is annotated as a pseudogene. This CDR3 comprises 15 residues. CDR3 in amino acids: CASSIKTGQGAAQYF. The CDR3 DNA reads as TGTGCCAGCAGCATTAAGACGGGGCAGGGAGCCGCCCAGTACTTC.

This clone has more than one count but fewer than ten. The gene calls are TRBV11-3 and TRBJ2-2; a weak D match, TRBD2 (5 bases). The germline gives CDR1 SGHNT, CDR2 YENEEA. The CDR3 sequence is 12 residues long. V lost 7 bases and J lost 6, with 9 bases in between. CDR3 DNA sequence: TGTGCCAGCACCCGGGATTCCGGGGAGCTGTTTTTT. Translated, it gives CASTRDSGELFF.

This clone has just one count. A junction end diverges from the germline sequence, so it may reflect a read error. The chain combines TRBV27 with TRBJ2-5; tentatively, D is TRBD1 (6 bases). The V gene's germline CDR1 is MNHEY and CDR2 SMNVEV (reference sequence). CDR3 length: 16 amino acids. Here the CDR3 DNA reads TGTGCCAGCTGTTTATTGGCGACAGGAGAAAGAGTGGCCCAGTACTTC. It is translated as CASCLLATGERVAQYF.

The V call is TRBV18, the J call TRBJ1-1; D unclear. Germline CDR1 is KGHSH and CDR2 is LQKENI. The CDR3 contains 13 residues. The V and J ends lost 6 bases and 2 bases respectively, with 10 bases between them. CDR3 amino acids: CASSSTPNTEAFF. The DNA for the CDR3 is TGTGCCAGCTCGTCGACACCTAACACTGAAGCTTTCTTT. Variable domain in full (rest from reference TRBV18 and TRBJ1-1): NAGVMQNPRHLVRRRGQEARLRCSPMKGHSHVYWYRQLPEEGLKFMVYLQKENIIDESGMPKERFSAEFPKEGPSILRIQQVVRGDSAAYFCASSSTPNTEAFFGQGTRLTVV.

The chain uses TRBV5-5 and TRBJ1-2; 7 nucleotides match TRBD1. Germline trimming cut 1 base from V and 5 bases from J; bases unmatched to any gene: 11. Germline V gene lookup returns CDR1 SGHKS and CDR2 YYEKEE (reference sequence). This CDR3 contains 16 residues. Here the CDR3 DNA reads TGTGCCAGCAGCTTGCCCCGTCGACAGGGATGGTATGGCTACACCTTC. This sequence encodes CASSLPRRQGWYGYTF.

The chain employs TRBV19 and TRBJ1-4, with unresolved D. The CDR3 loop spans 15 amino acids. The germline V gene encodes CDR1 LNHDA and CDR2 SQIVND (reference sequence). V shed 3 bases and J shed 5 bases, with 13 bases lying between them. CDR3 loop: CASSISSGRNEKLFF. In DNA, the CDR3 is TGTGCCAGTAGTATTTCGTCGGGCAGGAATGAAAAACTGTTTTTT. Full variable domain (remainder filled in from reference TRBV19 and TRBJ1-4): DGGITQSPKYLFRKEGQNVTLSCEQNLNHDAMYWYRQDPGQGLRLIYYSQIVNDFQKGDIAEGYSVSREKKESFPLTVTSAQKNPTAFYLCASSISSGRNEKLFFGSGTQLSVL.